Below, 11 T cell receptor beta chains from the same sample are listed, as sequenced in a study of graft-versus-host responses after intestinal transplantation. These TCRs' antigens remain unknown. Using immunoSEQ multiplex PCR, the repertoire was profiled, and TCRdb retains in-frame clones only, with some absent. There are roughly 120,000 clones in the sample; 85% to 95% occur only once, and about 0.2% lies in the top ten. The sequenced sample was unstimulated CD4+ T cells sorted from spleen or lymph node cells, obtained before transplant. The receptor set was obtained from a human donor who was the organ donor for an intestinal transplant.

This chain uses TRBV19 with TRBJ1-1, with D hard to call. The CDR3 length is 15 residues. Germline CDR1 and CDR2: LNHDA and SQIVND (reference sequence). V lost 1 base and J 2 bases, leaving 11 bases between the germline ends. The CDR3 nucleotides read TGTGCCAGTAGTATAGGACGCGGACTAAACACTGAAGCTTTCTTT. Encoded protein: CASSIGRGLNTEAFF.

The J gene is TRBJ1-2, the V gene TRBV27; D unresolved. This CDR3 spans 13 amino acids. The ends were cut back, 2 bases at V and 6 bases at J, with 10 bases in the middle. In germline, CDR1 is MNHEY, CDR2 SMNVEV (reference sequence). Here the CDR3 reads CASSLRGSHGYTF. The CDR3 nucleotides read TGTGCCAGCAGTTTACGGGGAAGTCATGGCTACACCTTC.

The chain joins TRBV6-5 to TRBJ1-2, with a weak D call TRBD1 (5 bases). The germline V gene encodes CDR1 MNHEY and CDR2 SVGAGI. CDR3 size: 14 residues. The V end lost 2 bases, the J end lost 3 bases, and 10 bases lay between the germline ends. CDR3: CASSYKGRDYGYTF. CDR3 nucleotides: TGTGCCAGCAGTTACAAGGGCAGGGACTATGGCTACACCTTC.

The rearrangement links TRBV10-2 to TRBJ2-7; TRBD2 matches at 13 bases. Trimming at V came to 0 bases and at J to 4 bases, leaving 3 bases not matched to a gene. The CDR3 totals 16 residues. CDR1 is WSHSY, CDR2 SAAADI, per germline. This chain's CDR3 is CASSESRTSGSYEQYF. The CDR3 nucleotides are TGCGCCAGCAGTGAGTCGAGGACTAGCGGGAGTTACGAGCAGTACTTC.

The chain recombines TRBV30 with TRBJ1-1, with D possibly TRBD1 on 6 matching bases. The ends were cut back, 5 bases at V and 5 bases at J, with 15 bases in the middle. The CDR3 has 13 amino acids. Looked up from germline, CDR1 is GTSNPN and CDR2 is SVGIG (reference sequence). For the CDR3, the DNA is TGTGCCTGGGGAATGGGGGCGCGAACTGAAGCTTTCTTT. It yields the protein CAWGMGARTEAFF.

The chain uses TRBV7-2 and TRBJ1-5; TRBD1 might be the D (5 bases). Deletions cut 1 base from V and 7 bases from J, with 14 bases between. Germline V gives CDR1 SGHTA, CDR2 FQGNSA. The CDR3 totals 15 residues. The CDR3 reads CASSLVSGDEQPQHF. DNA of the CDR3: TGTGCCAGCAGCTTAGTCTCGGGGGATGAGCAGCCCCAGCATTTT.

The count of this clone is one. The rearrangement joins TRBV7-2 to TRBJ2-7; TRBD2 agrees at 12 bases. The CDR3 is made up of 17 amino acids. The V and J ends lost 2 bases and 2 bases, in that order; junction bases with no gene match: 7. Germline V gene sequence: CDR1 SGHTA, CDR2 FQGNSA. CDR3 nucleotide sequence: TGTGCCAGCAGCTTAATCTTAGCTAGCGGGAGGGCCTACGAGCAGTACTTC. It codes for CASSLILASGRAYEQYF.

The CDR3 DNA reads TGTGCCAGCAGCCAACTCCCGGGACTAGCGGGAATACAGGATACGCAGTATTTT. It codes for CASSQLPGLAGIQDTQYF. The rearrangement joins TRBV4-2 to TRBJ2-3; 13 nucleotides line up with TRBD2. The CDR3 extends over 18 amino acids. The junction had 11 bases not matched to a gene; V was cut back by 2 bases and J by 6 bases. CDR1 and CDR2 (germline): LGHNA, YNFKEQ.

The V call is TRBV7-9, the J call TRBJ2-7; unclear D gene. Trimming left V 0 bases short and J 0 bases short, with 3 bases between. Germline lookup yields CDR1 SEHNR and CDR2 FQNEAQ (reference sequence). The length of the CDR3 is 13 residues. The CDR3 reads CASSLADSYEQYF. DNA for the CDR3: TGTGCCAGCAGCTTAGCGGACTCCTACGAGCAGTACTTC.

J is TRBJ2-2 and V is TRBV7-9; 8 bases are a match to TRBD2. CDR1 is SEHNR, CDR2 FQNEAQ, per germline (reference sequence). V trimming: 0 bases; J trimming: 6 bases; junction bases outside the gene matches: 0. CDR3 length: 14 residues. The CDR3 sequence: CASSLATSAGELFF. CDR3 DNA sequence: TGTGCCAGCAGCTTAGCGACTAGCGCCGGGGAGCTGTTTTTT.

This CDR3 reads CASSLGVGGETQYF. CDR3 DNA sequence: TGTGCCAGCAGCTTGGGGGTGGGCGGAGAGACCCAGTACTTC. The chain employs TRBV5-4 and TRBJ2-5; D remains ambiguous. Germline V CDR1 and CDR2: SGHNT, YYREEE (reference sequence). Between the trimmed V and J ends, which lost 0 bases and 4 bases, there was a span of 10 bases. The CDR3 spans 14 residues.